The clone carrying this TCR beta chain was recorded once. This specimen comes from a study of shared clonotypes between healthy human individuals. Sequencing used immunoSEQ multiplex PCR; TCRdb keeps in-frame clones, though not all of them. Among roughly 1,100,000 clones listed, about 80% were seen once. Trimming took 5 bases from V and 6 from J; bases not matched to a gene: 9. The CDR3 spans 14 residues. Germline V gene lookup returns CDR1 SGHTA and CDR2 FQGNSA. The sequencing sample was made of memory CD4+ T cells sorted from blood. Subset: CD45RA-negative fraction. The sequence derives from a man younger than 35 in good health. This sequence joins TRBV7-2 and TRBJ2-7; the match to TRBD1 covers 8 bases. This CDR3 reads CASSPRTGSLEQYF. For the CDR3, the DNA is TGTGCCAGCAGCCCAAGGACAGGGTCCCTCGAGCAGTACTTC.